This T cell receptor (beta chain) was sequenced for a study of CD8 T cells in Susac syndrome. Overall study results and limits: As the study acknowledged, the number of individuals who were part of its TCR sequencing and HLA analysis was relatively small.

cDNA came from about 0.51 to 1 ug RNA primed by random hexamers. The method of amplification for TCR beta CDR3 was immunoSEQ multiplex PCR, covering 54 Vbeta and 13 Jbeta. One entry per CDR3 protein results from TCRdb running MiXCR on the immunoSEQ multiplex PCR reads. The sample consists of around 150,000 distinct CDR3 sequences, 90% to 95% of them appearing once. Negative magnetic isolation gave CD8+ and CD4+ cells; FACS enriched CD8+ TEMRA. This clonotype was recorded only once. Its antigen is still unknown. Sample: CD4+ T cells from PBMCs. The sequence was obtained from a human donor in good health.

The CDR3 bases are TGTGCCAGCATGTCCGGGGGATCCTACGAGCAGTACTTC. Its translation is CASMSGGSYEQYF. This sequence joins TRBV3-1 and TRBJ2-7; D perhaps matches TRBD2 (6 bases). Germline V gene sequence: CDR1 LGHDT, CDR2 YNNKEL (reference sequence). This CDR3 region has 13 residues. V was clipped by 7 bases and J by 1 base, with 11 bases between them.